Each of the 30 T cell receptor beta chains below was sequenced from the same sample in a study of CD8+ T cells in alopecia areata. As the sequencing template, cDNA was produced by extracting RNA and reverse transcribing it. Only in-frame clones appear in the TCRdb table, and some are missing; sequencing was by immunoSEQ multiplex PCR. The data contain 120,000 or so clones, around three fifths of them singletons. The specimen comprised CD4+ T cells sorted from blood, sampled at week 0. The receptors shown here come from a human donor with alopecia areata.

V and J are TRBV7-9 and TRBJ2-5; no reliable D call. CDR1 and CDR2 (germline): SEHNR, FQNEAQ (reference sequence). Trimming removed 4 bases at V and 8 bases at J, with 11 bases between. CDR3 length: 12 residues. This CDR3 is CASSYYPTTQYF. In DNA, the CDR3 is TGTGCCAGCAGCTACTACCCGACCACCCAGTACTTC.

This clone was seen a single time. V gene TRBV4-1 combines with J gene TRBJ2-7; TRBD2 agrees at 9 bases. The CDR3 sequence is 15 residues long. Germline loops: CDR1 MGHRA, CDR2 YSYEKL. The trim removed 2 bases at V and 0 bases at J, leaving 2 bases unmatched. The CDR3 loop reads CASSQSTSGSYEQYF. For the CDR3, the DNA is TGCGCCAGCAGCCAATCGACTAGCGGCTCCTACGAGCAGTACTTC.

The V call is TRBV7-2, the J call TRBJ2-5, with a tentative D call TRBD2 (7 bases). The CDR3 has 10 residues. The V gene lost 11 bases and the J gene lost 4 bases, with 8 bases spanning the gap. Germline-derived CDR1 and CDR2 are SGHTA and FQGNSA. The CDR3 spells CAGGAETQYF. CDR3 DNA: TGTGCCGGGGGGGCAGAGACCCAGTACTTC. Combining the CDR3 with reference TRBV7-2 and TRBJ2-5 gives the whole variable domain GAGVSQSPSNKVTEKGKDVELRCDPISGHTALYWYRQSLGQGLEFLIYFQGNSAPDKSGLPSDRFSAERTGGSVSTLTIQRTQQEDSAVYLCAGGAETQYFGPGTRLLVL.

The CDR3 loop reads CASSLEGFAEAFF. CDR3 coding DNA: TGTGCCAGCAGCTTAGAGGGATTCGCTGAAGCTTTCTTT. The genes are TRBV5-4 and TRBJ1-1; D is ambiguous. The CDR3 is 13 residues long. V lost 2 bases and J 6 bases, leaving 11 bases between the germline ends. Germline lookup yields CDR1 SGHNT and CDR2 YYREEE (reference sequence).

The chain carries TRBV4-1 and TRBJ2-2; D remains unclear. The CDR3 extends over 13 amino acids. The germline V gene encodes CDR1 MGHRA and CDR2 YSYEKL. The V end lost 8 bases, the J end lost 1 base, and 8 bases lay between the germline ends. The CDR3 here is CASGGRNTGELFF. CDR3 sequence (DNA): TGCGCCAGCGGTGGCAGGAACACCGGGGAGCTGTTTTTT.

The rearrangement links TRBV28 to TRBJ1-2; 7 bases agree with TRBD1. Germline loops: CDR1 MDHEN, CDR2 SYDVKM. V shed 6 bases, J shed 5 bases, and the junction held 9 bases outside the gene matches. The CDR3 has 14 residues. The CDR3 DNA follows: TGTGCCAGCAGGACAGGGACAGATGCTTATGGCTACACCTTC. It specifies CASRTGTDAYGYTF.

This rearrangement joins TRBV6-1 to TRBJ2-1; perhaps D is TRBD1 or TRBD2 (6 bases each). V was trimmed by 4 bases and J by 7 bases, leaving 14 bases between them. Germline V gives CDR1 MNHNS, CDR2 SASEGT. The CDR3 covers 14 residues. The CDR3 DNA reads as TGTGCCAGCAGTGTGGGGGGCGCAGATAATGAGCAGTTCTTC. Residues: CASSVGGADNEQFF.

A few counts support this clone. The genes are TRBV6-5 and TRBJ2-1; D call uncertain. V was pared by 3 bases and J by 6 bases, with 6 bases between. The CDR3 totals 12 residues. Germline V gene data show CDR1 as MNHEY and CDR2 as SVGAGI. CDR3 in DNA: TGTGCCAGCAGTTATTCAGGCAATGAGCAGTTCTTC. This codes for CASSYSGNEQFF.

The chain combines TRBV4-1 with TRBJ2-7; D gene unclear. V was shortened by 2 bases and J by 0 bases, with 8 bases between the two germline ends. This CDR3 contains 14 residues. Germline V gene data show CDR1 as MGHRA and CDR2 as YSYEKL. CDR3 residues: CASSQPTHSYEQYF. In nucleotides, the CDR3 is TGCGCCAGCAGCCAACCGACACACTCCTACGAGCAGTACTTC.

The chain uses TRBV18 and TRBJ2-1; 8 nucleotides match TRBD1. Per the germline V gene, CDR1 is KGHSH and CDR2 is LQKENI. This CDR3 has 15 amino acids. V trimming: 4 bases; J trimming: 6 bases; junction bases outside the gene matches: 8. CDR3 sequence reads: CASSLTGVHGNEQFF. As DNA, the CDR3 is TGTGCCAGCTCACTGACAGGGGTCCACGGCAATGAGCAGTTCTTC.

There are a few counts of this clone. The chain joins TRBV5-4 to TRBJ1-1; 8 nucleotides match TRBD1. Germline V gene data show CDR1 as SGHNT and CDR2 as YYREEE (reference sequence). The CDR3 consists of 16 residues. The V segment lost 1 base and the J segment 1 base; nucleotides outside the gene matches: 6. In DNA, the CDR3 is TGTGCCAGCAGCTTGCGCAGGGGGCAGGGGAACACTGAAGCTTTCTTT. It yields the protein CASSLRRGQGNTEAFF.

The chain carries TRBV5-1 and TRBJ1-2; 7 bases are shared with TRBD1. Trimming at V came to 4 bases and at J to 3 bases, leaving 6 bases not matched to a gene. The CDR3 has 14 amino acids. Per germline, CDR1 SGHRS and CDR2 YFSETQ. This chain's CDR3 is CASSVGGADYGYTF. CDR3 coding DNA: TGCGCCAGCAGCGTAGGGGGCGCCGACTATGGCTACACCTTC.

This sequence joins TRBV10-3 and TRBJ2-3, with D unresolved. The CDR3 spans 15 residues. The germline V and J ends were trimmed by 0 bases and 0 bases, with 7 bases remaining between them. Germline loops: CDR1 ENHRY, CDR2 SYGVKD. The CDR3 bases are TGTGCCATCAGTGAGTCGATAACTAGCACAGATACGCAGTATTTT. It specifies CAISESITSTDTQYF.

The CDR3 DNA reads as TGTGCCAGCAGCTCTACAGGGGCCGGATCTCTTTTTACCTACGAGCAGTACTTC. This codes for CASSSTGAGSLFTYEQYF. The chain has TRBV7-8 and TRBJ2-7, with 7 positions matching TRBD1. From germline, CDR1 is SGHVS and CDR2 FQNEAQ. The length of the CDR3 is 18 residues. V lost 4 bases and J lost 2; bases outside the gene matches: 17.

The genes are TRBV19 and TRBJ2-1, with TRBD2 matching 7 bases. V was clipped by 7 bases and J by 2 bases; unmatched bases: 5. The germline V gene encodes CDR1 LNHDA and CDR2 SQIVND (reference sequence). The length of the CDR3 is 14 residues. The CDR3 sequence is CASTRGLAYNEQFF. Here the CDR3 DNA reads TGTGCCAGTACCCGAGGACTAGCCTACAATGAGCAGTTCTTC. Filled out from reference TRBV19 and TRBJ2-1, the complete variable domain reads DGGITQSPKYLFRKEGQNVTLSCEQNLNHDAMYWYRQDPGQGLRLIYYSQIVNDFQKGDIAEGYSVSREKKESFPLTVTSAQKNPTAFYLCASTRGLAYNEQFFGPGTRLTVL.

A few counts support this clone. The J gene is TRBJ2-3, the V gene TRBV30; no clear D. Trimming pared 3 bases from V and 2 bases from J, leaving 6 bases between. CDR3 length: 12 residues. Germline-derived CDR1 and CDR2 are GTSNPN and SVGIG (reference sequence). The CDR3 region is CAWSFSTDTQYF. The CDR3, as DNA: TGTGCCTGGAGCTTCTCCACAGATACGCAGTATTTT.

This clone was observed a few times. The chain combines TRBV6-1 with TRBJ2-5; D might be TRBD2 (5 bases). Trimming took 3 bases from V and 4 from J, leaving 6 bases between them. The V gene's germline CDR1 is MNHNS and CDR2 SASEGT. The CDR3 loop spans 12 amino acids. The CDR3 region is CASSEGAETQYF. The CDR3 DNA is TGTGCCAGCAGTGAGGGAGCAGAGACCCAGTACTTC.

This clone occurred a few times. The chain uses TRBV7-9 and TRBJ2-3; D possibly corresponds to TRBD2 (6 bases). Germline V gene lookup returns CDR1 SEHNR and CDR2 FQNEAQ (reference sequence). The length of the CDR3 is 15 residues. Trimming cost V 2 bases and J 2 bases, with 11 bases left between them. CDR3: CASSLNAGLTDTQYF. In nucleotides, the CDR3 is TGTGCCAGCAGCTTAAACGCGGGGCTCACAGATACGCAGTATTTT.

This clone was seen only once. The genes are TRBV5-1 and TRBJ2-3, with a tentative D call TRBD2 (5 bases). V dropped 2 bases and J dropped 2 bases, with 9 bases sitting between them. The CDR3 totals 14 residues. Looked up from germline, CDR1 is SGHRS and CDR2 is YFSETQ. CDR3 protein: CASSFWLATDTQYF. For the CDR3, the DNA is TGCGCCAGCAGCTTTTGGCTAGCCACAGATACGCAGTATTTT.

This chain connects TRBV7-6 to TRBJ2-1; 10 bases align to TRBD2. The CDR3 is 16 residues long. The junction had 8 bases not matched to a gene; V was cut back by 2 bases and J by 7 bases. Germline CDR1 and CDR2: SGHVS and FNYEAQ. Here the CDR3 reads CASSLQREGRGNEQFF. The CDR3 DNA is TGTGCCAGCAGCTTACAGCGGGAGGGCCGGGGAAATGAGCAGTTCTTC.

The V gene is TRBV5-1, the J gene TRBJ2-1; 7 nucleotides match TRBD1. Germline-derived CDR1 and CDR2 are SGHRS and YFSETQ. V trimming: 0 bases; J trimming: 6 bases; junction bases outside the gene matches: 3. The CDR3 extends over 14 amino acids. CDR3 coding DNA: TGCGCCAGCAGCTTGGGTTCAGGGGGCAATGAGCAGTTCTTC. This codes for CASSLGSGGNEQFF.

V usage is TRBV7-9 and J usage is TRBJ2-2; D might be TRBD1 (6 bases). CDR1 and CDR2 (germline): SEHNR, FQNEAQ (reference sequence). Trimming pared 5 bases from V and 6 bases from J, leaving 13 bases between. CDR3 length: 14 residues. The CDR3 DNA follows: TGTGCCAGCAGCCCTCACCAGGGGCCCGGGGAGCTGTTTTTT. Protein sequence: CASSPHQGPGELFF.

The chain has TRBV9 and TRBJ1-4, with 7 bases lining up with TRBD1. In germline, CDR1 is SGDLS, CDR2 YYNGEE. The CDR3 length is 15 residues. V was clipped by 6 bases and J by 1 base; unmatched bases: 6. The CDR3 DNA reads as TGTGCCAGCAACCGACAGGGAGGAACTAATGAAAAACTGTTTTTT. Protein product: CASNRQGGTNEKLFF.

This CDR3 is CASTITGANVLTF. The CDR3 DNA reads TGTGCCAGCACCATAACTGGGGCCAACGTCCTGACTTTC. The V call is TRBV7-9, the J call TRBJ2-6, with no clear D. CDR3 length: 13 amino acids. Germline V lookup: CDR1 SEHNR, CDR2 FQNEAQ (reference sequence). Trimming took off 7 bases at V and 2 bases at J, with 6 bases between the two ends.

V usage is TRBV18 and J usage is TRBJ1-2; possibly TRBD1 for D (5 bases). CDR1 is KGHSH, CDR2 LQKENI, per germline. V was cut by 3 bases and J by 4 bases, with 18 bases left in between. The CDR3 loop spans 16 amino acids. In DNA, the CDR3 is TGTGCCAGCTCACCCCTACAGGCCTGGGGTTTCTATGGCTACACCTTC. Its translation: CASSPLQAWGFYGYTF.

For the CDR3, the DNA is TGTGCCAGCAGACTGACTAGCGGGGGGGCCAATGAGCAGTTCTTC. It translates to CASRLTSGGANEQFF. The J gene is TRBJ2-1, the V gene TRBV6-6, with 14 bases identical to TRBD2. Germline V CDR1 and CDR2: MNHNY, SVGAGI (reference sequence). This CDR3 spans 15 amino acids. J lost 6 bases, V lost 6 bases, and 4 bases had no gene match.

This chain uses TRBV2 with TRBJ1-1; D gene uncertain. CDR3 length: 13 amino acids. Looked up from germline, CDR1 is SNHLY and CDR2 is FYNNEI. The V gene lost 5 bases and the J gene lost 1 base, with 8 bases spanning the gap. The CDR3 loop is CASSYEENTEAFF. The CDR3, as DNA: TGTGCCAGCAGTTACGAAGAGAACACTGAAGCTTTCTTT.

This clone was picked up a small number of times. The chain recombines TRBV10-3 with TRBJ2-1; TRBD1 agrees at 7 bases. The junction had 5 bases not matched to a gene; V was cut back by 2 bases and J by 10 bases. The CDR3 has 13 residues. Per germline, CDR1 ENHRY and CDR2 SYGVKD. CDR3 loop: CAISEAGTAEQFF. The CDR3 DNA reads TGTGCCATCAGTGAGGCTGGGACAGCCGAGCAGTTCTTC.

This clone came up a few times. The chain uses TRBV10-3 and TRBJ2-7; 7 nucleotides match TRBD1. Germline-derived CDR1 and CDR2 are ENHRY and SYGVKD. Losses at the gene ends were 11 bases for V and 4 bases for J; bases not matched to a gene: 11. The CDR3 has 13 residues. CDR3 DNA sequence: TGTGCCGCTGGCCGGGACAGACGATACGAGCAGTACTTC. Its translation: CAAGRDRRYEQYF.

This sequence joins TRBV5-1 and TRBJ2-1, with TRBD1 as a possible D gene (6 bases). Germline CDR1 reads SGHRS; CDR2 reads YFSETQ. V lost 3 bases and J lost 10, with 14 bases in between. The CDR3 runs 13 residues. DNA of the CDR3: TGCGCCAGCAGCTCCTTGACAGGCCGGGAGCAGTTCTTC. It translates to CASSSLTGREQFF.